The 11 T cell receptor beta chains in this list originate from one sample, sequenced in a study of blood T cell repertoires in COVID-19. Sequencing was performed with immunoSEQ multiplex PCR; in TCRdb, only in-frame clones are kept and a portion is missing. The sample carries 200,000 to 250,000 clones, approximately 90% recorded once. The sequenced material came from PBMCs or T cells enriched from blood (not recorded which). These receptor sequences come from a man aged 25-45 years who had recovered from COVID-19.

The V gene is TRBV3-1 (or the pseudogene TRBV3-2), the J gene TRBJ1-6, with D possibly matching TRBD1 (5 bases). Germline V gene data show CDR1 as LGHDT and CDR2 as YNNKEL (reference sequence). This CDR3 is built from 15 residues. Deletions cut 4 bases from V and 10 bases from J, with 17 bases between. The chain's CDR3 is CASSRQGGAGSPLHF. The DNA for the CDR3 is TGTGCCAGCAGCCGTCAGGGCGGCGCAGGATCACCCCTCCACTTT.

The chain couples TRBV9 to TRBJ2-7; TRBD1 matches at 12 bases. This CDR3 comprises 16 residues. With 0 bases clipped from V and 7 bases from J, the junction kept 8 bases outside the gene matches. Germline lookup yields CDR1 SGDLS and CDR2 YYNGEE. CDR3: CASSVVAGQGAQEQYF. DNA for the CDR3: TGTGCCAGCAGCGTAGTGGCGGGACAGGGGGCCCAGGAGCAGTACTTC.

The chain has TRBV5-8 and TRBJ2-1; 9 positions agree with TRBD1. The CDR3 length is 15 residues. Unmatched junction bases numbered 5, after V lost 4 bases and J lost 3 bases. Looked up from germline, CDR1 is SGHTS and CDR2 is YDEGEE. The CDR3 loop is CASSARDRVYNEQFF. CDR3 in DNA: TGTGCCAGCAGCGCCCGGGACAGGGTCTACAATGAGCAGTTCTTC.

The chain carries TRBV6-5 and TRBJ2-7; D is perhaps TRBD1 (6 bases). The length of the CDR3 is 14 residues. Germline CDR1 is MNHEY and CDR2 is SVGAGI. V lost 9 bases and J lost 3, with 18 bases in between. CDR3 DNA: TGTGCCAGTGACAAAGGGGACACCTACTACGAGCAGTACTTC. Protein sequence: CASDKGDTYYEQYF.

J is TRBJ2-6 and V is TRBV7-6; D might be TRBD1 (5 bases). CDR1 and CDR2 from the germline V gene are SGHVS and FNYEAQ. V was shortened by 5 bases and J by 1 base, with 12 bases between the two germline ends. This CDR3 region has 16 residues. The chain's CDR3 is CASSQTDRSGANVLTF. CDR3 DNA: TGTGCCAGCAGCCAAACCGACAGATCTGGGGCCAACGTCCTGACTTTC.

CDR3 in amino acids: CASSDGHGGNYGYTF. CDR3 bases: TGTGCCAGCAGTGATGGGCATGGAGGGAACTATGGCTACACCTTC. The genes are TRBV6-1 and TRBJ1-2; D remains ambiguous. CDR1 and CDR2 from the germline V gene are MNHNS and SASEGT. The CDR3 runs to 15 residues. V lost 3 bases to trimming and J lost 2 bases, with 13 bases between them.

This clone was observed a handful of times. This chain connects TRBV5-5 to TRBJ1-2; the D is unclear. V lost 0 bases and J lost 2, with 14 bases in between. The germline V gene has CDR1 SGHKS and CDR2 YYEKEE (reference sequence). CDR3 length: 16 amino acids. CDR3 sequence: CASSLVSGVANYGYTF. The DNA of the CDR3 is TGTGCCAGCAGCTTGGTGTCCGGGGTAGCAAACTATGGCTACACCTTC.

This clone was picked up one time. The chain employs TRBV13 and TRBJ2-7; 8 bases match TRBD2. The germline V gene encodes CDR1 PRHDT and CDR2 FYEKMQ (reference sequence). The length of the CDR3 is 14 residues. With V trimmed by 5 bases and J by 5 bases, 8 bases remained unmatched. The CDR3 DNA is TGTGCCAGCAGCCCCGGGACTAGGGGAGACGAGCAGTACTTC. Residues: CASSPGTRGDEQYF. The whole variable domain, remainder taken from reference TRBV13 and TRBJ2-7, is AAGVIQSPRHLIKEKRETATLKCYPIPRHDTVYWYQQGPGQDPQFLISFYEKMQSDKGSIPDRFSAQQFSDYHSELNMSSLELGDSALYFCASSPGTRGDEQYFGPGTRLTVT.

The chain employs TRBV5-5 and TRBJ2-3, with 11 bases that match TRBD2. Trimming took 4 bases from V and 6 from J; bases not matched to a gene: 19. The CDR3 is made up of 19 amino acids. The germline gives CDR1 SGHKS, CDR2 YYEKEE (reference sequence). The CDR3, as DNA: TGTGCCAGCAGCACCCTCCCGCCAGCTAGCGGGAGGACAGGGGATACGCAGTATTTT. This gives the protein CASSTLPPASGRTGDTQYF.

The rearrangement uses TRBV19 and TRBJ1-1; tentatively, D is TRBD1 (5 bases). Germline V gene data show CDR1 as LNHDA and CDR2 as SQIVND (reference sequence). Trimming cost V 6 bases and J 0 bases, with 11 bases left between them. The CDR3 spans 14 residues. DNA of the CDR3: TGTGCCAGTAGCACTACAGGTATGAACACTGAAGCTTTCTTT. Encoded protein: CASSTTGMNTEAFF.

CDR3 DNA: TGTGCCAGCAGCCTAGGTAGACAGGGGAGAAACTATGGCTACACCTTC. As protein: CASSLGRQGRNYGYTF. The chain is built from TRBV7-2 and TRBJ1-2, with TRBD1 identical over 8 bases. The germline V gene has CDR1 SGHTA and CDR2 FQGNSA. Trimming took 5 bases from V and 2 from J; bases not matched to a gene: 10. The CDR3 spans 16 residues.